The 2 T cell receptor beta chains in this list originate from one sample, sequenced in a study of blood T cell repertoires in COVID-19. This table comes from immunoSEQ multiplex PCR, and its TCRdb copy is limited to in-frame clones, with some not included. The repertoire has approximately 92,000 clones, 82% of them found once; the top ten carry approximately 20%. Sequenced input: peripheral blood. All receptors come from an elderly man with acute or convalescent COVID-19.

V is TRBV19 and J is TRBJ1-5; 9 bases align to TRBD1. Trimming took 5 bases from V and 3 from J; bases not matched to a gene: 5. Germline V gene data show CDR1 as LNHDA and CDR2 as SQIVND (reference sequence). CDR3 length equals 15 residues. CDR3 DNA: TGTGCCAGTAGTTCCCGGGACAGGGACAATCAGCCCCAGCATTTT. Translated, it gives CASSSRDRDNQPQHF. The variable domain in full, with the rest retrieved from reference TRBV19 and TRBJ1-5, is DGGITQSPKYLFRKEGQNVTLSCEQNLNHDAMYWYRQDPGQGLRLIYYSQIVNDFQKGDIAEGYSVSREKKESFPLTVTSAQKNPTAFYLCASSSRDRDNQPQHFGDGTRLSIL.

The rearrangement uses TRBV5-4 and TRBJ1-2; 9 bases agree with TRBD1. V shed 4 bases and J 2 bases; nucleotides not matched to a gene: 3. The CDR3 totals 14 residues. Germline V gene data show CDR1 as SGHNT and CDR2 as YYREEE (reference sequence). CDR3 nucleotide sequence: TGTGCCAGCAGCCGCGACAGGGGGAACTATGGCTACACCTTC. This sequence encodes CASSRDRGNYGYTF. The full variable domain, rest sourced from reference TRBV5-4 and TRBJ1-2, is ETGVTQSPTHLIKTRGQQVTLRCSSQSGHNTVSWYQQALGQGPQFIFQYYREEENGRGNFPPRFSGLQFPNYSSELNVNALELDDSALYLCASSRDRGNYGYTFGSGTRLTVV.